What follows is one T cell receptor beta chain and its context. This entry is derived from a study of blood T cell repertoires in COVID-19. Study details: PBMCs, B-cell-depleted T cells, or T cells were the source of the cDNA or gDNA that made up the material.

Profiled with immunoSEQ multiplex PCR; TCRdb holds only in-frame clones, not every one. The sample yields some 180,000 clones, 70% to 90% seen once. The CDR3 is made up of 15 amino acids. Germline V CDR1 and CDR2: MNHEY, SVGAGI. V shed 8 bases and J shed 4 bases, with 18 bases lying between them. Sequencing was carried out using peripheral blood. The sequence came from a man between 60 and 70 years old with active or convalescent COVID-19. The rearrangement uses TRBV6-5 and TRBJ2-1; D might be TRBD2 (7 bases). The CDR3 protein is CASSLEGGRYNEQFF. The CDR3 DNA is TGTGCCAGCTCCCTCGAGGGGGGGCGATACAATGAGCAGTTCTTC.